These T cell receptor beta chains were read from a single sample in a study of early T cells in non-severe SARS-CoV-2 infection. One entry per CDR3 protein results from TCRdb running MiXCR on the 5' RACE reads. The sample comprises tens of thousands of distinct CDR3 sequences, approximately 10% of which are singletons, and roughly 6% rests with the top ten. The specimen sequenced was whole blood. These receptors all come from an adult who was a healthcare worker with PCR-confirmed SARS-CoV-2 infection or an uninfected control (not recorded which). CDR3s include the opening cysteine and the closing phenylalanine or tryptophan. The order of the fields is clone size, J gene, V gene, CDR3 protein. Rows give clone size only sometimes, using once, few, many, or a class for an expanded clone.

size: many
J: TRBJ1-1
V: TRBV10-3
CDR3: CAISAQMNTEAFF

size: many
J: TRBJ1-3
V: TRBV7-9
CDR3: CASSLMTVDNTIYF

size: many
J: TRBJ2-5
V: TRBV7-2
CDR3: CASSSGTGGRETQYF

size: few
J: TRBJ2-5
V: TRBV5-1
CDR3: CASSAGYQETQYF

size: many
J: TRBJ2-1
V: TRBV6-5
CDR3: CASSPGTGDYNEQFF

size: many
J: TRBJ2-3
V: TRBV20-1
CDR3: CSARLASGTGDTQYF

size: -
J: TRBJ2-3
V: TRBV4-3
CDR3: CASSQGPGVAGSTDTQYF

size: many
J: TRBJ2-3
V: TRBV7-2
CDR3: CASSVLTSGSDTQYF

size: few
J: TRBJ2-7
V: TRBV7-6
CDR3: CASTHPPRAASRNYEQYF

size: many
J: TRBJ1-5
V: TRBV20-1
CDR3: CSARDGGQILQPQHF

size: many
J: TRBJ1-1
V: TRBV5-5
CDR3: CASSSDRGRVAFF

size: few
J: TRBJ1-2
V: TRBV7-9
CDR3: CASSREIYGYTF

size: few
J: TRBJ2-2
V: TRBV7-2
CDR3: CASSLRGHTGELFF

size: many
J: TRBJ2-7
V: TRBV4-3
CDR3: CASSQAIRRDIGPAYEQYF

size: few
J: TRBJ2-7
V: TRBV6-6
CDR3: CASSYPGAGEQYF

size: few
J: TRBJ2-2
V: TRBV5-1
CDR3: CASSFLAANTGELFF

size: many
J: TRBJ2-2
V: TRBV5-1
CDR3: CASSPRPDSGELFF

size: few
J: TRBJ2-7
V: TRBV7-2
CDR3: CASSTTRTGTYEQYF

size: few
J: TRBJ2-1
V: TRBV20-1
CDR3: CSASTPLEAGEQFF

size: few
J: TRBJ1-2
V: TRBV29-1
CDR3: CSVEDRSSHGYTF

size: many
J: TRBJ2-6
V: TRBV7-2
CDR3: CASSLDSRRSGANVLTF

size: few
J: TRBJ2-3
V: TRBV20-1
CDR3: CSPRTSGGTDTQYF

size: many
J: TRBJ1-2
V: TRBV28
CDR3: CASSLYTGTGSYYGYTF

size: many
J: TRBJ2-1
V: TRBV9
CDR3: CASSPDRGYEQFF

size: -
J: TRBJ1-2
V: TRBV3-1
CDR3: CASSPLDREGYGNTF

size: medium-sized
J: TRBJ2-1
V: TRBV6-4
CDR3: CASSAGLHNEQFF

size: few
J: TRBJ1-1
V: TRBV2
CDR3: CASSTPIPFSVNTEAFF

size: few
J: TRBJ2-5
V: TRBV24-1
CDR3: CATSEPYGLAGGETQYF

size: -
J: TRBJ1-4
V: TRBV24-1
CDR3: CATSETGTGHEKLFF

size: many
J: TRBJ2-3
V: TRBV7-2
CDR3: CASSLYLHTDTQYF

size: few
J: TRBJ2-1
V: TRBV18
CDR3: CASSPESSYNEQFF

size: -
J: TRBJ1-2
V: TRBV14
CDR3: CASSQGSDYGYTF

size: many
J: TRBJ1-1
V: TRBV27
CDR3: CASSYTGFGDTEAFF

size: many
J: TRBJ1-5
V: TRBV5-5
CDR3: CASSSRINQPQHF

size: many
J: TRBJ1-5
V: TRBV7-2
CDR3: CASSPRGRGDQPQHF

size: -
J: TRBJ1-2
V: TRBV21-1
CDR3: CASSKGRCYGYTF

size: few
J: TRBJ2-7
V: TRBV6-5
CDR3: CASSYSPYPGKVYEQYF

size: -
J: TRBJ2-1
V: TRBV20-1
CDR3: CSARGERGTYNEQFF

size: -
J: TRBJ2-5
V: TRBV20-1
CDR3: CSARGGGLQETQYF

size: many
J: TRBJ2-2
V: TRBV27
CDR3: CASSLSTQGTGELFF

size: many
J: TRBJ2-5
V: TRBV24-1
CDR3: CATSDRTGYQETQYF

size: many
J: TRBJ1-2
V: TRBV20-1
CDR3: CSARDVGRGYYGYTF

size: few
J: TRBJ2-7
V: TRBV5-1
CDR3: CASSPPASYEQYF

size: -
J: TRBJ2-7
V: TRBV12-3/TRBV12-4
CDR3: CASAGTSSSYEQYF

size: few
J: TRBJ2-1
V: TRBV11-2
CDR3: CASSQMGLAGRNEQFF

size: medium-sized
J: TRBJ1-6
V: TRBV10-1
CDR3: CASSARENSPLHF

size: many
J: TRBJ2-3
V: TRBV6-5
CDR3: CASSYAGRTDTQYF

size: many
J: TRBJ1-2
V: TRBV20-1
CDR3: CSASEDRDGYTF

size: many
J: TRBJ2-1
V: TRBV7-2
CDR3: CASSSETYKQFF

size: -
J: TRBJ2-1
V: TRBV20-1
CDR3: CSARDLRTSGYSSYNEQFF

size: many
J: TRBJ2-5
V: TRBV3-1
CDR3: CASSQYRSGSTQYF

size: many
J: TRBJ1-1
V: TRBV12-3/TRBV12-4
CDR3: CASSLKEGIEAFF

size: many
J: TRBJ2-7
V: TRBV5-1
CDR3: CASSSYRGSYEQYF

size: few
J: TRBJ2-1
V: TRBV29-1
CDR3: CSAYDRPEDEGRNEQFF

size: -
J: TRBJ2-7
V: TRBV9
CDR3: CASSNQGYYEQYF

size: -
J: TRBJ1-1
V: TRBV10-2
CDR3: CASSEQGGRTEAFF